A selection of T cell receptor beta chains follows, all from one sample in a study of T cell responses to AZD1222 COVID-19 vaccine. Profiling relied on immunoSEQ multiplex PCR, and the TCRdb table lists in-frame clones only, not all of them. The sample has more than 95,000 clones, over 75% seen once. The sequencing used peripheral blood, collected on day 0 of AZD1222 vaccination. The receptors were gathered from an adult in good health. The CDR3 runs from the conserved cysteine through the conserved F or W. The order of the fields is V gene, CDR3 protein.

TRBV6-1,CASSAVPSGSSREQFF
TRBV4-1,CASSQDYEREENTEAFF
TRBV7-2,CASSSPGLANRGEQFF
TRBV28,CASSLEGTGYEQYF
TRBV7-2,CASSFGAEANYGYTF
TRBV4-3,CASSQELPPEAFF
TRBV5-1,CASSLGGASPEAFF
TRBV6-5,CASSYSHRATDTQYF
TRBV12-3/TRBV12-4,CASSFGGTIDYTF
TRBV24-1,CATSDPHGTASTDTQYF
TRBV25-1,CASSPQGGSSYEQYF
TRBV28,CASRSGQGLSNQPQHF
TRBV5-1,CASSNSPDRVGEQYF
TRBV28,CASSFRGAGGGELFF
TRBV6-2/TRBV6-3,CASSQGKFASGYTF
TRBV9,CASSADSSNQPQHF
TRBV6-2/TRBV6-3,CASSYGGQFSNQPQHF
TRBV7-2,CASSFAGGSYNEQFF
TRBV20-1,CSAVPNTEAFF
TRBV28,CASSFPLGLEPMNTEAFF
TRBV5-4,CASSYRTSGGKETQYF
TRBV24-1,CATSDAGTAYGYTF
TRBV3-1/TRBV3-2,CASSQRTGEGYTF
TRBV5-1,CASSLGGITEAFF
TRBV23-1,CASSLLPPGQGTYEQYF
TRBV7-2,CASSLVYAGQSPLHF
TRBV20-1,CSARVSYEQYF
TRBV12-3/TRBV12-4,CASSPQGHRGYTF
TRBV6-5,CASIRSGSSYNEQFF
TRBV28,CASSFFQPQHF
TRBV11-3,CASSSEGGNTQYF
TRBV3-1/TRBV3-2,CASSRRTSGIVSHEQYF
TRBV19,CASSIDLRRSYIQYF
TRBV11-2,CASSHFGGPLNEQFF
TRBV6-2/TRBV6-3,CASSQSGTGGYEQYF
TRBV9,CASSVATQGVSYGYTF
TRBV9,CASSLRGDEQYF
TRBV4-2,CASSQVTGSTEGSGYTF
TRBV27,CASTLAGPSTDTQYF
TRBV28,CASRSHNVLYGYTF